These 21 T cell receptor beta chains were all obtained from the same sample, sequenced in a study of T cells in tumors after PD-1 blockade. Method: immunoSEQ multiplex PCR; TCRdb's copy keeps in-frame clones and lacks some. The sample shows some 43,000 clones, over 70% of them seen only once. Sequenced here: PBMCs, sampled before anti-PD-1 treatment. Every receptor here comes from a human donor with basal cell carcinoma.

As concerns this clone: A read error may account for a junction end that differs from germline. The J gene is TRBJ1-2, the V gene TRBV27, with 10 nucleotides matching TRBD1. This CDR3 is built from 16 residues. Germline-derived CDR1 and CDR2 are MNHEY and SMNVEV (reference sequence). The CDR3 region is CASRTGGSGAPYGYTF. DNA for the CDR3: TGTGCGAGCAGGACAGGGGGGTCCGGGGCCCCCTATGGCTACACCTTC.

The V and J genes are TRBV3-1 (or the pseudogene TRBV3-2) and TRBJ2-7; D gene ambiguous. This CDR3 has 12 amino acids. Germline CDR1 is LGHDT and CDR2 is YNNKEL (reference sequence). Trimming left V 1 base short and J 4 bases short, with 5 bases between. The CDR3 is CASSQGGYEQYF. The CDR3 DNA follows: TGTGCCAGCAGCCAAGGGGGTTACGAGCAGTACTTC.

The chain carries TRBV27 and TRBJ2-7; 12 positions match TRBD1. Germline CDR1 is MNHEY and CDR2 is SMNVEV (reference sequence). The CDR3 extends over 15 amino acids. V trimming: 4 bases; J trimming: 4 bases; junction bases outside the gene matches: 5. The CDR3 loop reads CASSSGTGGIYEQYF. The CDR3 DNA follows: TGTGCCAGCAGTTCCGGGACAGGGGGCATATACGAGCAGTACTTC.

This clone has just one count. The gene calls are TRBV5-1 and TRBJ2-7; 8 nucleotides match TRBD2. This CDR3 has 17 residues. CDR1 is SGHRS, CDR2 YFSETQ, per germline. V lost 4 bases, J lost 0 bases, and 12 bases stayed unmatched. This CDR3 reads CASSAPPQRGSSYEQYF. The CDR3 DNA sequence: TGCGCCAGCAGCGCACCGCCCCAGCGGGGGTCCTCCTACGAGCAGTACTTC.

The chain couples TRBV30 to TRBJ1-2; D gene unclear. V was pared by 2 bases and J by 4 bases, with 11 bases between. The CDR3 consists of 13 residues. From germline, CDR1 is GTSNPN and CDR2 SVGIG (reference sequence). CDR3: CAWSSGGPYGYTF. CDR3 DNA: TGTGCCTGGAGTAGTGGCGGTCCCTATGGCTACACCTTC.

The V gene is TRBV19, the J gene TRBJ1-1, with D perhaps TRBD1 (5 bases). Trimming stripped 2 bases from V and 5 bases from J, with 9 bases between. Germline V gives CDR1 LNHDA, CDR2 SQIVND (reference sequence). The CDR3 is 13 amino acids. CDR3 sequence reads: CASSIRGSTEAFF. CDR3 bases: TGTGCCAGTAGTATAAGGGGCTCGACTGAAGCTTTCTTT.

This clone is a singleton in its sample. This sequence joins TRBV27 and TRBJ1-2, with 8 bases aligning to TRBD1. Germline CDR1 reads MNHEY; CDR2 reads SMNVEV (reference sequence). Germline trimming cut 6 bases from V and 1 base from J; bases unmatched to any gene: 7. The length of the CDR3 is 15 residues. The CDR3 DNA is TGTGCCAGCAGGCCCGGGACAGGTCTTAACTATGGCTACACCTTC. This translates into CASRPGTGLNYGYTF.

CDR3 region: CASSRRDFSEQYF. The CDR3, as DNA: TGTGCCAGCAGCCGCCGGGACTTTAGCGAGCAGTACTTC. This chain joins TRBV7-9 and TRBJ2-7; a possible D gene is TRBD2 (6 bases). Looked up from germline, CDR1 is SEHNR and CDR2 is FQNEAQ (reference sequence). Trimming removed 5 bases from V and 6 bases from J, with 14 bases in between. This CDR3 has 13 residues.

This chain connects TRBV10-3 to TRBJ2-1; no clear D gene. V was trimmed by 7 bases and J by 6 bases, leaving 16 bases between them. The V gene's germline CDR1 is ENHRY and CDR2 SYGVKD. The CDR3 runs to 14 residues. CDR3 protein: CAITARISVNEQFF. Written as DNA, the CDR3 is TGTGCCATCACGGCCAGGATTTCAGTCAATGAGCAGTTCTTC.

The chain carries TRBV7-6 and TRBJ1-1, with 7 bases identical to TRBD1. Trimming cost V 5 bases and J 1 base; bases outside gene matches: 4. The CDR3 spans 14 residues. CDR1 is SGHVS and CDR2 is FNYEAQ in the germline V gene. The CDR3 loop reads CASSLGQTNTEAFF. CDR3 DNA sequence: TGTGCCAGCAGCCTGGGACAGACGAACACTGAAGCTTTCTTT.

The rearrangement joins TRBV27 to TRBJ1-2; D gene unclear. The V and J ends lost 0 bases and 4 bases respectively, with 15 bases between them. Germline V CDR1 and CDR2: MNHEY, SMNVEV (reference sequence). The CDR3 contains 16 residues. The CDR3 here is CASSLSFVAESYGYTF. CDR3 DNA sequence: TGTGCCAGCAGTTTATCGTTTGTGGCGGAGTCCTATGGCTACACCTTC.

This chain links TRBV6-5 with TRBJ1-6, with D possibly being TRBD1 (6 bases). Germline CDR1 MNHEY, CDR2 SVGAGI. The ends were cut back, 6 bases at V and 7 bases at J, with 16 bases in the middle. The CDR3 length is 15 residues. This CDR3 reads CASSRTGFANSPLHF. DNA for the CDR3: TGTGCCAGCAGCCGCACAGGGTTTGCGAATTCACCCCTCCACTTT.

The rearrangement links TRBV19 to TRBJ2-4; no clear D gene. V lost 3 bases and J lost 1, with 16 bases in between. CDR1 is LNHDA, CDR2 SQIVND, per germline (reference sequence). CDR3 length: 17 residues. The CDR3 spells CASSMRRGEMAKNIQYF. The CDR3 DNA reads TGTGCCAGTAGTATGAGGCGTGGGGAAATGGCCAAAAACATTCAGTACTTC. Full variable domain (rest looked up from reference TRBV19 and TRBJ2-4): DGGITQSPKYLFRKEGQNVTLSCEQNLNHDAMYWYRQDPGQGLRLIYYSQIVNDFQKGDIAEGYSVSREKKESFPLTVTSAQKNPTAFYLCASSMRRGEMAKNIQYFGAGTRLSVL.

The chain joins TRBV10-2 to TRBJ2-2; no definite D call. CDR3 size: 14 residues. CDR1 WSHSY and CDR2 SAAADI come from the germline V gene. V was trimmed by 6 bases and J by 0 bases, leaving 8 bases between them. CDR3 bases: TGCGCCAGCAGATCAAACACGAACACCGGGGAGCTGTTTTTT. This codes for CASRSNTNTGELFF.

The chain combines TRBV5-1 with TRBJ1-6, with a possible D match to TRBD1 (5 bases). The germline V gene has CDR1 SGHRS and CDR2 YFSETQ. Trimming stripped 1 base from V and 10 bases from J, with 21 bases between. The CDR3 loop spans 17 amino acids. Here the CDR3 reads CASSLRSRASTESPLHF. The CDR3, as DNA: TGCGCCAGCAGCTTGCGGTCCAGGGCCTCCACCGAATCACCCCTCCACTTT.

The J gene is TRBJ1-6, the V gene TRBV5-5; 8 bases fit TRBD1. Trimming removed 1 base from V and 15 bases from J; junction bases left unmatched: 3. The germline gives CDR1 SGHKS, CDR2 YYEKEE (reference sequence). This CDR3 is 12 amino acids long. As DNA, the CDR3 is TGTGCCAGCAGCTTGCCGACAGGGGTCCTCCACTTT. It translates to CASSLPTGVLHF.

The chain couples TRBV6-6 to TRBJ2-3, with TRBD2 matching over 12 bases. Trimming cost V 7 bases and J 3 bases; bases outside gene matches: 5. Germline V gene sequence: CDR1 MNHNY, CDR2 SVGAGI (reference sequence). The CDR3 runs 15 residues. For the CDR3, the DNA is TGTGCCAGCAATCCTAGCGGGGGGGGAACAGATACGCAGTATTTT. Its translation is CASNPSGGGTDTQYF.

The rearrangement uses TRBV30 and TRBJ1-1, with a weak D call TRBD1 (6 bases). Trimming cost V 1 base and J 0 bases, with 9 bases left between them. The germline V gene has CDR1 GTSNPN and CDR2 SVGIG (reference sequence). The CDR3 sequence is 14 residues long. The CDR3 DNA follows: TGTGCCTGGAGTGGGGGGCAACTGAACACTGAAGCTTTCTTT. It yields the protein CAWSGGQLNTEAFF.

The chain is built from TRBV7-8 and TRBJ1-4; D uncertain. There are 14 residues in the CDR3. V lost 5 bases and J lost 7, with 14 bases in between. The germline gives CDR1 SGHVS, CDR2 FQNEAQ. CDR3: CASSPAAAVEKLFF. CDR3 DNA sequence: TGTGCCAGCAGCCCCGCCGCGGCGGTTGAAAAACTGTTTTTT.

The CDR3 reads CASSEFPGATSGNTIYF. The CDR3 nucleotides are TGTGCCAGCAGTGAATTCCCAGGGGCTACCTCTGGAAACACCATATATTTT. This chain links TRBV25-1 with TRBJ1-3, with D possibly matching TRBD1 (6 bases). The CDR3 sequence is 17 residues long. The germline V gene has CDR1 MGHDK and CDR2 SYGVNS. V was cut by 1 base and J by 0 bases, with 13 bases left in between.

This chain links TRBV7-9 with TRBJ1-2; weak D call: TRBD1 (5 bases). V lost 5 bases and J lost 6, with 16 bases in between. The V gene's germline CDR1 is SEHNR and CDR2 FQNEAQ (reference sequence). The CDR3 totals 14 residues. The CDR3: CASSASGVPNGYTF. As DNA, the CDR3 is TGTGCCAGCAGCGCGTCGGGGGTCCCAAATGGCTACACCTTC.